The clone carrying this T cell receptor beta chain turned up a few times. Construction of TCR beta libraries relied on iRepertoire HTBI primers and on Arm-PCR targeting CDR3 regions. MiXCR, run by TCRdb on the multiplex PCR reads, gives a single entry per CDR3 protein. The data show 320,000 or so distinct CDR3 sequences, 15% to 20% seen once. This specimen belongs to a study of regulatory T cells in long-lasting Graves disease. Between the trimmed V and J ends, which lost 5 bases and 3 bases, there was a span of 11 bases. Looked up from germline, CDR1 is MDHEN and CDR2 is SYDVKM. The CDR3 spans 13 residues. Indicated time point: newly diagnosed GD, antithyroid drugs for less than 3 months. Construction of the TCR library relied on RNA isolated from PBMCs.

Sequencing used peripheral blood mononuclear cells (PBMCs), obtained at new diagnosis, from a patient treated with antithyroid drugs. The clonotype originates from a female donor with Graves disease. The chain links TRBV28 to TRBJ2-7, with D tentatively TRBD1 or TRBD2 (5 bases each). The CDR3 reads CASSLRDGYEQYF. As DNA, the CDR3 is TGTGCCAGCAGTCTCCGGGACGGCTACGAGCAGTACTTC.